These 14 T cell receptor beta chains share one sample of origin, sequenced in a study of blood T cell repertoires in COVID-19. Clones were read by immunoSEQ multiplex PCR, and TCRdb kept only the in-frame ones, dropping some. Of tens of thousands of clones listed, 70% to 85% were seen once; the top ten hold under 15%. The sample consisted of peripheral blood. Receptors were obtained from a human donor in a cohort sampled during active COVID-19.

The chain links TRBV12-3 or TRBV12-4 to TRBJ2-7; D unclear. The CDR3 sequence is 12 residues long. Trimming shortened V by 5 bases and J by 5 bases, and 10 bases separated the two germline ends. CDR3 amino acids: CASSTAGHEQYF. CDR3 coding DNA: TGTGCCAGCAGTACCGCAGGCCACGAGCAGTACTTC.

The chain couples TRBV30 to TRBJ2-3, with TRBD2 matching over 13 bases. Germline-derived CDR1 and CDR2 are GTSNPN and SVGIG (reference sequence). The V gene end was trimmed by 1 base and the J gene end by 5 bases; junction bases not matched to a gene: 6. This CDR3 is 16 amino acids long. The CDR3 spells CAWSEGLAGVVDTQYF. For the CDR3, the DNA is TGTGCCTGGAGTGAAGGACTAGCGGGAGTTGTAGATACGCAGTATTTT.

This clone is a singleton in its sample. The chain recombines TRBV6-4 with TRBJ1-1; D gene uncertain. The V gene's germline CDR1 is MRHNA and CDR2 SNTAGT. Between the trimmed V and J ends, which lost 8 bases and 2 bases, there was a span of 12 bases. CDR3 length equals 13 residues. The CDR3: CASAQGRNTEAFF. CDR3 nucleotide sequence: TGTGCCAGCGCTCAAGGGAGAAACACTGAAGCTTTCTTT.

This clone has only one observation. This chain joins TRBV10-3 and TRBJ2-1, with TRBD2 identical over 9 bases. Germline CDR1 reads ENHRY; CDR2 reads SYGVKD. Trimming cost V 7 bases and J 5 bases; bases outside gene matches: 6. This CDR3 has 14 residues. The CDR3 sequence is CAIKTSGLDNEQFF. CDR3 nucleotides: TGTGCCATCAAGACTAGCGGCTTAGACAATGAGCAGTTCTTC.

CDR3 amino acids: CASSDRTGDGNTIYF. DNA of the CDR3: TGTGCCAGCAGCGACCGGACAGGGGACGGAAACACCATATATTTT. The chain has TRBV9 and TRBJ1-3; 9 positions agree with TRBD1. V trimming: 3 bases; J trimming: 4 bases; junction bases outside the gene matches: 5. This CDR3 is built from 15 residues. Germline CDR1 is SGDLS and CDR2 is YYNGEE.

This sequence joins TRBV19 and TRBJ2-7, with 7 bases aligning to TRBD2. Germline loops: CDR1 LNHDA, CDR2 SQIVND (reference sequence). CDR3 length: 13 amino acids. Trimming removed 8 bases from V and 4 bases from J; junction bases left unmatched: 8. In DNA, the CDR3 is TGTGCCAGTTCTCGGCGGGAGTTTTACGAGCAGTACTTC. Amino acids: CASSRREFYEQYF. The full variable domain, in which reference TRBV19 and TRBJ2-7 provide the parts outside the CDR3, is DGGITQSPKYLFRKEGQNVTLSCEQNLNHDAMYWYRQDPGQGLRLIYYSQIVNDFQKGDIAEGYSVSREKKESFPLTVTSAQKNPTAFYLCASSRREFYEQYFGPGTRLTVT.

This chain connects TRBV5-1 to TRBJ2-1; 7 bases agree with TRBD1. The ends lost 4 bases at V and 7 bases at J; junction bases unmatched: 5. The CDR3 spans 13 residues. In germline, CDR1 is SGHRS, CDR2 YFSETQ. CDR3 nucleotide sequence: TGCGCCAGCAGCCCCGGACAGGAAAATGAGCAGTTCTTC. Translated, it gives CASSPGQENEQFF.

The chain employs TRBV7-9 and TRBJ2-3; 9 bases line up with TRBD2. This CDR3 comprises 16 residues. V lost 5 bases, J lost 2 bases, and 8 bases stayed unmatched. CDR1 SEHNR and CDR2 FQNEAQ come from the germline V gene (reference sequence). The DNA of the CDR3 is TGTGCCAGCAGCCCCCGTAGCGGGGGTCCCACAGATACGCAGTATTTT. Its translation is CASSPRSGGPTDTQYF.

The V call is TRBV12-3 or TRBV12-4, the J call TRBJ1-2; 7 nucleotides line up with TRBD1. This CDR3 region has 12 residues. J was trimmed by 5 bases and V by 3 bases; bases with no gene match: 0. CDR3 bases: TGTGCCAGCAGTTTGGGACAGTATGGCTACACCTTC. This gives the protein CASSLGQYGYTF.

This clone was recorded once. This chain connects TRBV5-1 to TRBJ2-1; a possible D gene is TRBD2 (6 bases). CDR1 SGHRS and CDR2 YFSETQ come from the germline V gene. The CDR3 length is 14 residues. With 1 base removed from V and 3 bases from J, the gap between germline ends came to 8 bases. This CDR3 reads CASSLTGDYNEQFF. The CDR3 bases are TGCGCCAGCAGCTTGACGGGAGACTACAATGAGCAGTTCTTC.

This sequence joins TRBV7-8 and TRBJ2-1; D perhaps matches TRBD1 (5 bases). Trimming cost V 5 bases and J 6 bases, with 17 bases left between them. CDR1 SGHVS and CDR2 FQNEAQ come from the germline V gene. The CDR3 has 15 residues. CDR3 bases: TGTGCCAGCAGCCGCGACGATGGGGCTTTCAATGAGCAGTTCTTC. Translation gives CASSRDDGAFNEQFF.

This chain connects TRBV4-1 to TRBJ2-1, with D unclear. Germline V gene data show CDR1 as MGHRA and CDR2 as YSYEKL. V gave up 1 base and J gave up 7 bases, with 8 bases separating them. The length of the CDR3 is 13 residues. The DNA of the CDR3 is TGCGCCAGCAGCCAAGCCAGTTTTAATGAGCAGTTCTTC. Protein product: CASSQASFNEQFF.

This sequence joins TRBV4-3 and TRBJ2-5; TRBD1 matches 10 bases. Germline V gives CDR1 LGHNA, CDR2 YSLEER. The CDR3 contains 16 residues. J gave up 5 bases and V 2 bases, and 8 bases lay outside the gene matches. CDR3 sequence reads: CASSQSGTGVGETQYF. The CDR3 DNA sequence: TGCGCCAGCAGCCAATCCGGGACAGGGGTGGGCGAGACCCAGTACTTC.

This clone was detected ten times or more. The chain couples TRBV28 to TRBJ1-2; TRBD1 agrees at 7 bases. CDR1 is MDHEN, CDR2 SYDVKM, per germline. V shed 5 bases and J 5 bases; nucleotides not matched to a gene: 5. The CDR3 length is 13 residues. The CDR3 DNA sequence: TGTGCCAGCAGTGATACAGGGGATTATGGCTACACCTTC. Protein sequence: CASSDTGDYGYTF.